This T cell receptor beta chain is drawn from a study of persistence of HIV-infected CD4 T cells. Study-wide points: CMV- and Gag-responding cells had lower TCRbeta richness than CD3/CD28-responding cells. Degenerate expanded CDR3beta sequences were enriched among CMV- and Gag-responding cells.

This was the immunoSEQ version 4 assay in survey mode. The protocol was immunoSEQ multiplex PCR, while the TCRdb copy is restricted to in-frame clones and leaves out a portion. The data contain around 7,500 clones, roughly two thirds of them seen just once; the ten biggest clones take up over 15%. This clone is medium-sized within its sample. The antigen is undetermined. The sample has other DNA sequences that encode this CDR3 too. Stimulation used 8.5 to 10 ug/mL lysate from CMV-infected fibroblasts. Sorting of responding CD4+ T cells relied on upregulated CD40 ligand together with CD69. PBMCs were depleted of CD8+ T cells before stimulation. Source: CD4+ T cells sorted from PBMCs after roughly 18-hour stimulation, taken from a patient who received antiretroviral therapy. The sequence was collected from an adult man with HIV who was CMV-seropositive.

The CDR3 loop is CASMGSTEAFF. The CDR3 coding sequence is TGTGCCAGTATGGGGAGCACTGAAGCTTTCTTT. The chain has TRBV19 and TRBJ1-1; the D is unclear. The CDR3 loop spans 11 amino acids. The germline V gene has CDR1 LNHDA and CDR2 SQIVND (reference sequence). The V gene lost 7 bases and the J gene lost 4 bases, with 7 bases spanning the gap.